This T cell receptor beta chain was found in a study of CD8 T cells in Susac syndrome. Study-wide results and limits: Expansion of clones was not seen in the CD4+ T cell repertoires of Susac syndrome.

This clonotype showed up just once. The antigen remains undetermined. Random hexamers served to reverse transcribe about 0.5 to 1 ug RNA. TCRdb re-called the immunoSEQ multiplex PCR reads through MiXCR, storing one row per CDR3 protein. The sample includes 200,000 to 250,000 distinct CDR3 sequences, approximately 94% of them seen just once. Peripheral blood CD8+ and CD4+ T cells were profiled by TCR beta sequencing. The V segment lost 4 bases and the J segment 2 bases; nucleotides outside the gene matches: 14. Germline CDR1 GTSNPN, CDR2 SVGIG (reference sequence). The CDR3 runs to 17 residues. This rearrangement joins TRBV30 to TRBJ2-3; 8 positions agree with TRBD2. What was sequenced was CD4+ T cells from PBMCs. The clonotype comes from a human donor with Susac syndrome. The CDR3 sequence is CAWIGMGVAGNTDTQYF. CDR3 sequence (DNA): TGTGCCTGGATAGGAATGGGGGTAGCGGGGAACACAGATACGCAGTATTTT.